This T cell receptor beta chain was sequenced in a study of blood T cell repertoires in COVID-19. Background on the study: COVID-19 samples from acute and convalescent phases originated in the United States, Italy and Spain. Sample material is recorded as cDNA or gDNA derived from T cells, B-cell-depleted T cells, or PBMCs.

In the authors' workflow: It was from reference gene primer amplification that nucleated cell counts were estimated. The data were produced by immunoSEQ multiplex PCR, yet TCRdb's version contains in-frame clones alone and is incomplete. The D gene and trimming were derived from the DNA, and the V and J assignments and clone size from that table. The table shows around 250,000 clones, with about four fifths occurring only once. CDR3 length: 15 amino acids. Trimming took 5 bases from V and 1 from J, leaving 11 bases between them. The germline V gene has CDR1 SGHVS and CDR2 FQNEAQ. The chain links TRBV7-8 to TRBJ2-2, with D possibly TRBD2 on 5 matching bases. This clonotype was sampled from a woman aged 18-29 years with acute or convalescent COVID-19. Sequenced: peripheral blood. This CDR3 is CASSRGAGNTGELFF. The CDR3, as DNA: TGTGCCAGCAGCCGCGGCGCGGGGAACACCGGGGAGCTGTTTTTT.